Following are 32 T cell receptor beta chains from one sample sequenced in a study of cytomegalovirus exposure and HLA in healthy donors. Clones were read by immunoSEQ multiplex PCR, and TCRdb kept only the in-frame ones, dropping some. The sample includes approximately 220,000 clones, about 89% seen only once; the top ten take 1.1%. Sequenced: PBMCs. The receptors here all came from a woman under 30 in good health and CMV-seronegative.

The chain is built from TRBV5-4 and TRBJ2-1; 13 nucleotides line up with TRBD2. The CDR3 runs to 19 residues. Unmatched junction bases numbered 11, after V lost 3 bases and J lost 2 bases. Germline loops: CDR1 SGHNT, CDR2 YYREEE (reference sequence). CDR3 in amino acids: CASSSGTSGTVGPYNEQFF. The CDR3 DNA sequence: TGTGCCAGCAGCTCCGGGACTAGCGGGACCGTCGGCCCCTACAATGAGCAGTTCTTC.

The chain has TRBV5-1 and TRBJ2-7; the match to TRBD2 covers 14 bases. The junction had 4 bases not matched to a gene; V was cut back by 3 bases and J by 5 bases. Per germline, CDR1 SGHRS and CDR2 YFSETQ. This CDR3 region has 15 residues. For the CDR3, the DNA is TGCGCCAGCAGCTCCGGGACTAGCGGGAGCCACGAGCAGTACTTC. As protein: CASSSGTSGSHEQYF.

A word on this clone: The same CDR3 is also encoded by other DNA sequences in this sample. The chain employs TRBV5-6 and TRBJ1-1, with 8 positions matching TRBD1. The CDR3 has 15 residues. CDR1 is SGHDT, CDR2 YYEEEE, per germline. The trim removed 0 bases at V and 1 base at J, leaving 2 bases unmatched. CDR3 DNA sequence: TGTGCCAGCAGCTTGGGACAGGGGAGGAACACTGAAGCTTTCTTT. It yields the protein CASSLGQGRNTEAFF.

The chain links TRBV15 to TRBJ2-1; 10 bases agree with TRBD2. J was trimmed by 5 bases and V by 8 bases; bases with no gene match: 6. In germline, CDR1 is LNHNV, CDR2 YYDKDF (reference sequence). The CDR3 runs 14 residues. The CDR3 reads CATAASGSHNEQFF. CDR3 coding DNA: TGTGCCACCGCGGCTAGCGGGAGCCACAATGAGCAGTTCTTC.

The chain uses TRBV5-1 and TRBJ2-7; 11 bases match TRBD2. Germline CDR1 reads SGHRS; CDR2 reads YFSETQ. V was clipped by 1 base and J by 1 base; unmatched bases: 10. CDR3 length: 18 residues. The CDR3 reads CASSLIITSGSNSYEQYF. The CDR3 bases are TGCGCCAGCAGCTTGATTATTACTAGCGGGAGCAATTCCTACGAGCAGTACTTC.

The chain has TRBV5-1 and TRBJ1-4; D call uncertain. The CDR3 runs 13 residues. V was pared by 8 bases and J by 4 bases, with 12 bases between. Germline CDR1 reads SGHRS; CDR2 reads YFSETQ. The CDR3 here is CASMEGGNEKLFF. The CDR3 nucleotides are TGCGCCAGTATGGAGGGTGGTAATGAAAAACTGTTTTTT.

This rearrangement joins TRBV7-2 to TRBJ1-5; 8 bases match TRBD1. The germline gives CDR1 SGHTA, CDR2 FQGNSA. This CDR3 has 15 residues. The J segment lost 0 bases and the V segment lost 5 bases, leaving 3 bases of the junction unmatched. CDR3 sequence reads: CASSRTGLSNQPQHF. The CDR3 DNA reads TGTGCCAGCAGCCGGACAGGGCTTAGCAATCAGCCCCAGCATTTT.

The chain has TRBV12-5 and TRBJ2-1; 7 positions agree with TRBD2. The CDR3 is 17 residues long. The junction had 9 bases not matched to a gene; V was cut back by 4 bases and J by 0 bases. Germline V CDR1 and CDR2: LGHNT, FRNRAP. CDR3 loop: CASGSRTGGSSYNEQFF. Here the CDR3 DNA reads TGTGCTAGTGGTTCCCGGACGGGCGGGAGCTCCTACAATGAGCAGTTCTTC.

The chain recombines TRBV18 with TRBJ2-7; 7 nucleotides align to TRBD1. Germline V lookup: CDR1 KGHSH, CDR2 LQKENI. V trimming: 3 bases; J trimming: 5 bases; junction bases outside the gene matches: 4. The CDR3 has 13 amino acids. The CDR3 DNA reads TGTGCCAGCTCACCGGGACAGAACAACGAGCAGTACTTC. Translation gives CASSPGQNNEQYF. Combining the CDR3 with reference TRBV18 and TRBJ2-7 gives the whole variable domain NAGVMQNPRHLVRRRGQEARLRCSPMKGHSHVYWYRQLPEEGLKFMVYLQKENIIDESGMPKERFSAEFPKEGPSILRIQQVVRGDSAAYFCASSPGQNNEQYFGPGTRLTVT.

The J gene is TRBJ2-5, the V gene TRBV5-1; the D is unclear. Per the germline V gene, CDR1 is SGHRS and CDR2 is YFSETQ. V was pared by 4 bases and J by 1 base, with 11 bases between. This CDR3 comprises 14 residues. The CDR3 coding sequence is TGCGCCAGCAGCCGGTGGAGTATCCAAGAGACCCAGTACTTC. The encoded protein is CASSRWSIQETQYF. The full variable domain, with the rest looked up from reference TRBV5-1 and TRBJ2-5, is KAGVTQTPRYLIKTRGQQVTLSCSPISGHRSVSWYQQTPGQGLQFLFEYFSETQRNKGNFPGRFSGRQFSNSRSEMNVSTLELGDSALYLCASSRWSIQETQYFGPGTRLLVL.

The chain carries TRBV19 and TRBJ1-5, with TRBD1 as a possible D gene (5 bases). The germline gives CDR1 LNHDA, CDR2 SQIVND (reference sequence). V dropped 1 base and J dropped 7 bases, with 14 bases sitting between them. The CDR3 totals 15 residues. The CDR3 region has the DNA TGTGCCAGTAGTATAGGGCCAGGGTATGGCCAGCCCCAGCATTTT. Amino acid sequence: CASSIGPGYGQPQHF. The whole variable domain, filled in from reference TRBV19 and TRBJ1-5, reads DGGITQSPKYLFRKEGQNVTLSCEQNLNHDAMYWYRQDPGQGLRLIYYSQIVNDFQKGDIAEGYSVSREKKESFPLTVTSAQKNPTAFYLCASSIGPGYGQPQHFGDGTRLSIL.

This clone was detected only once. This sequence joins TRBV30 and TRBJ2-7; TRBD2 aligns across 9 bases. The CDR3 is 13 residues long. Germline V gene sequence: CDR1 GTSNPN, CDR2 SVGIG (reference sequence). V gave up 7 bases and J gave up 3 bases; unmatched junction bases: 7. The CDR3 region has the DNA TGTGCCTCGGAAATAGCGGGAGTCTACGAGCAGTACTTC. Translating gives CASEIAGVYEQYF.

The chain is built from TRBV27 and TRBJ1-1, with 8 positions matching TRBD1. CDR1 is MNHEY, CDR2 SMNVEV, per germline (reference sequence). With V trimmed by 3 bases and J by 5 bases, 5 bases remained unmatched. There are 14 residues in the CDR3. As DNA, the CDR3 is TGTGCCAGCAGTTTGTCCACAGGGGGGACTGAAGCTTTCTTT. This encodes CASSLSTGGTEAFF.

This clone was counted a few times. The V call is TRBV30, the J call TRBJ2-7, with D tentatively TRBD2 (5 bases). CDR3 size: 13 residues. The germline CDR1 and CDR2 sequences are GTSNPN and SVGIG (reference sequence). Trimming cost V 4 bases and J 3 bases, with 13 bases left between them. CDR3 in DNA: TGTGCCTGGATGAAGGGTCGGGACTACGAGCAGTACTTC. The encoded protein is CAWMKGRDYEQYF. The full variable domain, its missing parts supplied by reference TRBV30 and TRBJ2-7, is SQTIHQWPATLVQPVGSPLSLECTVEGTSNPNLYWYRQAAGRGLQLLFYSVGIGQISSEVPQNLSASRPQDRQFILSSKKLLLSDSGFYLCAWMKGRDYEQYFGPGTRLTVT.

The gene calls are TRBV28 and TRBJ2-5, with D possibly TRBD1 on 9 matching bases. Between the trimmed V and J ends, which lost 6 bases and 5 bases, there was a span of 25 bases. The CDR3 is 17 amino acids. Germline V CDR1 and CDR2: MDHEN, SYDVKM. CDR3 nucleotide sequence: TGTGCCAGCAGCACAGGGGGCGGGAGGAATGATGTGGAGACCCAGTACTTC. It codes for CASSTGGGRNDVETQYF.

In its sample, this clone was seen once. This chain connects TRBV7-3 to TRBJ1-1, with 11 bases fitting TRBD1. J was trimmed by 2 bases and V by 3 bases; bases with no gene match: 5. Germline V gene data show CDR1 as SGHTA and CDR2 as FQGTGA. The CDR3 covers 16 residues. The CDR3 DNA reads TGTGCCAGCAGCTTGGACAGGGGGCTGAGCAACACTGAAGCTTTCTTT. Protein sequence: CASSLDRGLSNTEAFF.

The chain has TRBV7-9 and TRBJ2-7, with TRBD2 identical over 12 bases. This CDR3 is 16 amino acids long. J gave up 5 bases and V 5 bases, and 10 bases lay outside the gene matches. Per the germline V gene, CDR1 is SEHNR and CDR2 is FQNEAQ (reference sequence). CDR3 sequence reads: CASSRETSGSINEQYF. In DNA, the CDR3 is TGTGCCAGCAGCCGGGAGACTAGCGGGAGTATCAACGAGCAGTACTTC.

CDR3 region: CASSLGGGQRRVREQYF. In DNA, the CDR3 is TGTGCCAGCAGCTTAGGTGGGGGCCAGCGCAGAGTCCGAGAGCAGTACTTC. The V call is TRBV11-2, the J call TRBJ2-7; D may be TRBD1 (6 bases). This CDR3 has 17 residues. The V and J ends lost 1 base and 7 bases respectively, with 23 bases between them. Looked up from germline, CDR1 is SGHAT and CDR2 is FQNNGV.

The V gene is TRBV5-1, the J gene TRBJ1-4; 7 bases match TRBD1. This CDR3 has 14 residues. The J segment lost 8 bases and the V segment lost 0 bases, leaving 4 bases of the junction unmatched. CDR1 SGHRS and CDR2 YFSETQ come from the germline V gene. The CDR3 here is CASSLGTGDEKLFF. Written as DNA, the CDR3 is TGCGCCAGCAGCTTGGGGACAGGAGACGAAAAACTGTTTTTT.

The chain has TRBV25-1 and TRBJ2-3; a weak D match, TRBD2 (6 bases). This CDR3 region has 15 residues. Between the trimmed V and J ends, which lost 5 bases and 1 base, there was a span of 13 bases. In germline, CDR1 is MGHDK, CDR2 SYGVNS. The CDR3 nucleotides read TGTGCCAGCAGTCTTGGCCCTAGCGGCACAGATACGCAGTATTTT. As protein: CASSLGPSGTDTQYF.

The chain uses TRBV9 and TRBJ2-5, with D tentatively TRBD1 (5 bases). The CDR3 totals 15 residues. The V gene's germline CDR1 is SGDLS and CDR2 YYNGEE. Between the trimmed V and J ends, which lost 2 bases and 5 bases, there was a span of 16 bases. The CDR3 region has the DNA TGTGCCAGCAGCGTTCAAACAGGTCTCGGGGAGACCCAGTACTTC. Residues: CASSVQTGLGETQYF.

In its sample, this clone was seen once. The chain has TRBV2 and TRBJ1-1, with TRBD1 identical over 9 bases. The CDR3 contains 13 residues. Germline CDR1 reads SNHLY; CDR2 reads FYNNEI. Unmatched junction bases numbered 2, after V lost 6 bases and J lost 3 bases. The CDR3 nucleotides are TGTGCCAGCAGGGGGGACAGGGACACTGAAGCTTTCTTT. Its protein product is CASRGDRDTEAFF.

V is TRBV7-3 and J is TRBJ2-3, with 15 bases identical to TRBD2. The CDR3 totals 18 residues. Germline V lookup: CDR1 SGHTA, CDR2 FQGTGA. After removal of 5 bases from V and 5 bases from J, the junction contained 11 bases not matched to a gene. CDR3 nucleotide sequence: TGTGCCAGCAGCGCCCGGACTAGCGGGAGGGGGTGGGGAGATACGCAGTATTTT. It specifies CASSARTSGRGWGDTQYF. Full variable domain (missing parts from reference TRBV7-3 and TRBJ2-3): GAGVSQTPSNKVTEKGKYVELRCDPISGHTALYWYRQSLGQGPEFLIYFQGTGAADDSGLPNDRFFAVRPEGSVSTLKIQRTERGDSAVYLCASSARTSGRGWGDTQYFGPGTRLTVL.

The rearrangement uses TRBV19 and TRBJ2-7; TRBD1 matches 7 bases. CDR1 LNHDA and CDR2 SQIVND come from the germline V gene (reference sequence). Trimming at V came to 1 base and at J to 2 bases, leaving 11 bases not matched to a gene. The CDR3 runs to 17 residues. The CDR3 region is CASSIGHRGAIAYEQYF. The CDR3 DNA is TGTGCCAGTAGTATAGGCCACAGGGGAGCTATCGCCTACGAGCAGTACTTC.

This chain connects TRBV7-9 to TRBJ1-2; the D is unclear. The germline gives CDR1 SEHNR, CDR2 FQNEAQ (reference sequence). This CDR3 has 15 amino acids. V lost 1 base and J lost 3, with 12 bases in between. This CDR3 reads CASSLVIDLHYGYTF. CDR3 DNA: TGTGCCAGCAGCTTAGTCATTGACTTGCACTATGGCTACACCTTC.

The chain uses TRBV7-2 and TRBJ1-5, with TRBD1 identical over 9 bases. The germline CDR1 and CDR2 sequences are SGHTA and FQGNSA. Trimming took 4 bases from V and 3 from J; bases not matched to a gene: 7. The CDR3 is 16 residues long. As DNA, the CDR3 is TGTGCCAGCAGCTCTGCGACAGGGGGATTCAATCAGCCCCAGCATTTT. It encodes CASSSATGGFNQPQHF.

V and J are TRBV28 and TRBJ1-2; TRBD1 aligns across 9 bases. CDR1 is MDHEN, CDR2 SYDVKM, per germline. The V and J ends lost 4 bases and 7 bases, in that order; junction bases with no gene match: 7. This CDR3 has 14 residues. Here the CDR3 DNA reads TGTGCCAGCAGTTCTGACAGGGGGAGTTCTGGCTACACCTTC. Translation gives CASSSDRGSSGYTF.

This chain connects TRBV4-1 to TRBJ2-7; the D gene is possibly TRBD1 (5 bases). The CDR3 loop spans 13 amino acids. Germline CDR1 MGHRA, CDR2 YSYEKL. Between the trimmed V and J ends, which lost 1 base and 3 bases, there was a span of 7 bases. This CDR3 is CASSQAQGYEQYF. The CDR3 coding sequence is TGCGCCAGCAGCCAAGCCCAGGGCTACGAGCAGTACTTC.

The chain is built from TRBV5-3 and TRBJ2-1; unclear D gene. TRBV5-3 is given ORF status, its function remaining uncertain. V was trimmed by 3 bases and J by 7 bases, leaving 8 bases between them. This CDR3 comprises 12 residues. The DNA of the CDR3 is TGTGCCAGAAGCTCAGGCGTGAATGAGCAGTTCTTC. Amino acids: CARSSGVNEQFF.

The chain links TRBV14 to TRBJ2-7, with 9 nucleotides matching TRBD2. The V gene's germline CDR1 is SGHDN and CDR2 FVKESK. J gave up 13 bases and V 0 bases, and 10 bases lay outside the gene matches. The CDR3 length is 14 residues. In DNA form, the CDR3 reads TGTGCCAGCAGCCAAGATGACAGGCGGGGGGGTGGATACTTC. Translated, it gives CASSQDDRRGGGYF.

This clone was seen just once. V gene TRBV4-1 combines with J gene TRBJ2-1; 14 bases fit TRBD2. The CDR3 spans 18 residues. Germline CDR1 and CDR2: MGHRA and YSYEKL. The ends lost 0 bases at V and 9 bases at J; junction bases unmatched: 10. The CDR3, as DNA: TGCGCCAGCAGCCAAGAACTCTTCGGGACTAGCGGGAGATCTGAGCAGTTCTTC. Translating gives CASSQELFGTSGRSEQFF.

This chain joins TRBV5-4 and TRBJ2-5, with 7 bases lining up with TRBD2. V was pared by 3 bases and J by 5 bases, with 10 bases of the junction left unmatched. Germline CDR1 reads SGHNT; CDR2 reads YYREEE (reference sequence). The CDR3 is 15 residues long. Here the CDR3 DNA reads TGTGCCAGCAGCTCCGCGGCGGGAGAGTGGGAGACCCAGTACTTC. This translates into CASSSAAGEWETQYF.